This passage covers 13 T cell receptor beta chains from one sample sequenced in a study of cytomegalovirus exposure and HLA in healthy donors. Produced via immunoSEQ multiplex PCR; TCRdb's table is partial and in-frame only. Found here are 130,000 or so clones, 85% of them singletons; the top ten hold 2.1%. The source material was PBMCs. Receptors were obtained from a woman aged 25 to 39 in good health and CMV-seronegative.

The chain carries TRBV7-9 and TRBJ2-1; a weak D match, TRBD1 (5 bases). The V gene's germline CDR1 is SEHNR and CDR2 FQNEAQ (reference sequence). V lost 1 base and J 7 bases, leaving 5 bases between the germline ends. This CDR3 has 12 amino acids. The CDR3 DNA follows: TGTGCCAGCAGCTTAGAGGGGAATGAGCAGTTCTTC. This translates into CASSLEGNEQFF.

The rearrangement joins TRBV5-3 to TRBJ2-1, with D perhaps TRBD2 (6 bases). TRBV5-3 is known as an ORF, though its function is uncertain. V lost 2 bases and J lost 6, with 12 bases in between. The CDR3 loop spans 14 amino acids. The CDR3 region is CARSFWAEGNEQFF. As DNA, the CDR3 is TGTGCCAGAAGCTTCTGGGCGGAGGGCAATGAGCAGTTCTTC.

This rearrangement joins TRBV7-9 to TRBJ1-2, with TRBD1 identical over 7 bases. Germline trimming cut 2 bases from V and 6 bases from J; bases unmatched to any gene: 3. Germline V gene data show CDR1 as SEHNR and CDR2 as FQNEAQ (reference sequence). This CDR3 is 13 amino acids long. This CDR3 is CASSLIQGHGYTF. CDR3 coding DNA: TGTGCCAGCAGCTTAATACAGGGGCATGGCTACACCTTC.

The count of this clone is one. The genes are TRBV5-1 and TRBJ1-2, with a possible D match to TRBD1 (6 bases). Trimming stripped 0 bases from V and 5 bases from J, with 14 bases between. There are 15 residues in the CDR3. Germline V gene lookup returns CDR1 SGHRS and CDR2 YFSETQ. The CDR3 bases are TGCGCCAGCAGCTTGGACAGAGCAGGGGAATATGGCTACACCTTC. Translation: CASSLDRAGEYGYTF.

This clone was observed a handful of times. The CDR3 is CASSQFAGSYYGYTF. CDR3 nucleotides: TGCGCCAGCAGCCAATTCGCTGGCTCTTACTATGGCTACACCTTC. V and J are TRBV4-3 and TRBJ1-2; D call uncertain. This CDR3 is built from 15 residues. Germline V gene lookup returns CDR1 LGHNA and CDR2 YSLEER. The V gene lost 2 bases and the J gene lost 3 bases, with 13 bases spanning the gap.

The V and J genes are TRBV5-4 and TRBJ2-3; 8 bases align to TRBD1. The junction had 8 bases not matched to a gene; V was cut back by 2 bases and J by 0 bases. Germline CDR1 reads SGHNT; CDR2 reads YYREEE (reference sequence). The CDR3 spans 17 residues. Written as DNA, the CDR3 is TGTGCCAGCAGCTTAGGGACAGGCGCCTCTAGCACAGATACGCAGTATTTT. Its protein is CASSLGTGASSTDTQYF.

This clone turned up a few times. This chain connects TRBV5-1 to TRBJ2-3; maybe TRBD1 (5 bases). The CDR3 sequence is 14 residues long. The ends were cut back, 1 base at V and 1 base at J, with 7 bases in the middle. CDR1 and CDR2 (germline): SGHRS, YFSETQ. The CDR3 here is CASSLLGGTDTQYF. In DNA form, the CDR3 reads TGCGCCAGCAGCTTGTTAGGGGGCACAGATACGCAGTATTTT.

The gene calls are TRBV5-8 and TRBJ2-2; 8 bases agree with TRBD1. The CDR3 extends over 18 amino acids. Germline CDR1 is SGHTS and CDR2 is YDEGEE. J gave up 6 bases and V 3 bases, and 16 bases lay outside the gene matches. In nucleotides, the CDR3 is TGTGCCAGCAGCTCGTGGGTGCTCGGGACAGGATCAGCCGGGGAGCTGTTTTTT. It yields the protein CASSSWVLGTGSAGELFF.

J is TRBJ2-7 and V is TRBV5-6, with 8 nucleotides matching TRBD1. After removal of 4 bases from V and 3 bases from J, the junction contained 6 bases not matched to a gene. The CDR3 totals 14 residues. Germline V gene sequence: CDR1 SGHDT, CDR2 YYEEEE. The CDR3 region has the DNA TGTGCCAGCAGCCCAGACAGGGGAGACTACGAGCAGTACTTC. It encodes CASSPDRGDYEQYF.

This clone was counted between two and nine times. V and J are TRBV7-6 and TRBJ2-7; possibly TRBD2 for D (6 bases). This CDR3 region has 16 residues. The germline CDR1 and CDR2 sequences are SGHVS and FNYEAQ. V lost 2 bases and J 3 bases, leaving 17 bases between the germline ends. The CDR3 reads CASSLMRGGERYEQYF. In DNA, the CDR3 is TGTGCCAGCAGCTTAATGCGGGGAGGAGAGCGCTACGAGCAGTACTTC.

J is TRBJ1-5 and V is TRBV7-6; 8 nucleotides match TRBD1. The CDR3 spans 16 residues. With 3 bases clipped from V and 0 bases from J, the junction kept 4 bases outside the gene matches. Germline CDR1 SGHVS, CDR2 FNYEAQ. CDR3: CASSLGQAYSNQPQHF. The DNA of the CDR3 is TGTGCCAGCAGCTTGGGACAGGCTTATAGCAATCAGCCCCAGCATTTT.

This clone was detected only once. The chain couples TRBV7-9 to TRBJ1-2; D is uncertain. Germline V gene lookup returns CDR1 SEHNR and CDR2 FQNEAQ (reference sequence). The CDR3 has 14 amino acids. V dropped 1 base and J dropped 4 bases, with 10 bases sitting between them. As DNA, the CDR3 is TGTGCCAGCAGCTTAGAAGGCAGGTCCTATGGCTACACCTTC. Its protein is CASSLEGRSYGYTF.

This sequence joins TRBV18 and TRBJ1-5; the match to TRBD1 covers 7 bases. Germline trimming cut 4 bases from V and 0 bases from J; bases unmatched to any gene: 9. CDR1 and CDR2 from the germline V gene are KGHSH and LQKENI. CDR3 size: 17 residues. CDR3 loop: CASSLDRASYSNQPQHF. Here the CDR3 DNA reads TGTGCCAGCTCACTTGACAGGGCCTCCTATAGCAATCAGCCCCAGCATTTT. The full variable domain, completed using reference TRBV18 and TRBJ1-5, is NAGVMQNPRHLVRRRGQEARLRCSPMKGHSHVYWYRQLPEEGLKFMVYLQKENIIDESGMPKERFSAEFPKEGPSILRIQQVVRGDSAAYFCASSLDRASYSNQPQHFGDGTRLSIL.